Listed here are 8 T cell receptor beta chains from one sample, sequenced in a study of T-cell reconstitution after alpha-beta-depleted transplantation in children. A TCRbeta library incorporating unique molecular identifiers was prepared. Using its own MiXCR run on the PCR reads, TCRdb lists one record per CDR3 protein. This sample has approximately 400,000 distinct CDR3 sequences, with 15% to 20% found just once. The sample in question was PBMCs, mostly from graft donor cells, obtained 360 days after TCRalphabeta/CD19-depleted stem cell transplant. Receptors originate from a boy under two years old who had a stem cell transplant for Wiskott-Aldrich syndrome, so the T cells may come from the graft donor.

The J gene is TRBJ1-5, the V gene TRBV2; 8 nucleotides line up with TRBD1. The length of the CDR3 is 13 residues. The V segment lost 6 bases and the J segment 6 bases; nucleotides outside the gene matches: 4. Per germline, CDR1 SNHLY and CDR2 FYNNEI. CDR3 loop: CASRQDRAQPQHF. The CDR3, as DNA: TGTGCCAGCAGACAGGACAGGGCTCAGCCCCAGCATTTT.

This clonotype occurred a few times. The V call is TRBV30, the J call TRBJ2-7, with TRBD1 matching over 7 bases. CDR3 length equals 13 residues. Germline V lookup: CDR1 GTSNPN, CDR2 SVGIG (reference sequence). Losses at the gene ends were 0 bases for V and 2 bases for J; bases not matched to a gene: 1. The CDR3 loop reads CAWSVGTAYEQYF. The CDR3 region has the DNA TGTGCCTGGAGTGTAGGGACAGCCTACGAGCAGTACTTC.

This clonotype was seen only a few times. CDR3 coding DNA: TGTGCCAGCAGTGTATTAGACGGTTCCTACGAGCAGTACTTC. This encodes CASSVLDGSYEQYF. The chain carries TRBV6-1 and TRBJ2-7; no reliable D call. The CDR3 has 14 residues. Per the germline V gene, CDR1 is MNHNS and CDR2 is SASEGT. Between the trimmed V and J ends, which lost 4 bases and 1 base, there was a span of 11 bases.

This clonotype turned up a few times. This rearrangement joins TRBV28 to TRBJ2-4; no definite D call. The CDR3 is made up of 12 amino acids. Germline CDR1 MDHEN, CDR2 SYDVKM. V gave up 2 bases and J gave up 13 bases, with 12 bases separating them. The CDR3: CASSLIGEMQYF. The CDR3, as DNA: TGTGCCAGCAGTTTAATTGGAGAAATGCAGTACTTC. Full variable domain (rest looked up from reference TRBV28 and TRBJ2-4): DVKVTQSSRYLVKRTGEKVFLECVQDMDHENMFWYRQDPGLGLRLIYFSYDVKMKEKGDIPEGYSVSREKKERFSLILESASTNQTSMYLCASSLIGEMQYFGAGTRLSVL.

The CDR3 nucleotides read TGTGCCAGTCCTTTGAGACTAGCGGGAGGCGATGAGCAGTTCTTC. This gives the protein CASPLRLAGGDEQFF. The V and J genes are TRBV2 and TRBJ2-1; 13 nucleotides align to TRBD2. This CDR3 region has 15 residues. J gave up 8 bases and V 9 bases, and 10 bases lay outside the gene matches. Germline V lookup: CDR1 SNHLY, CDR2 FYNNEI.

This chain joins TRBV4-2 and TRBJ1-4, with a weak D call TRBD1 (6 bases). The length of the CDR3 is 19 residues. Trimming removed 1 base from V and 7 bases from J, with 25 bases in between. CDR1 LGHNA and CDR2 YNFKEQ come from the germline V gene. The CDR3 loop reads CASSQAFLNGGGVGEKLFF. In nucleotides, the CDR3 is TGTGCCAGCAGCCAAGCTTTTTTGAATGGTGGGGGCGTCGGTGAAAAACTGTTTTTT.

This chain connects TRBV18 to TRBJ2-5, with D maybe TRBD2 (6 bases). The germline V gene encodes CDR1 KGHSH and CDR2 LQKENI. CDR3 length: 14 residues. The germline V and J ends were trimmed by 4 bases and 2 bases, with 11 bases remaining between them. CDR3 coding DNA: TGTGCCAGCTCACGAATTAGCGGTCAAGAGACCCAGTACTTC. Amino acid sequence: CASSRISGQETQYF.

V usage is TRBV24-1 and J usage is TRBJ2-1; 11 nucleotides agree with TRBD2. This CDR3 is built from 17 residues. V shed 3 bases, J shed 4 bases, and the junction held 7 bases outside the gene matches. CDR1 and CDR2 from the germline V gene are KGHDR and SFDVKD. The CDR3 region is CATSDPGTSGGYNEQFF. CDR3 DNA: TGTGCCACCAGTGATCCCGGGACTAGCGGCGGTTACAATGAGCAGTTCTTC.